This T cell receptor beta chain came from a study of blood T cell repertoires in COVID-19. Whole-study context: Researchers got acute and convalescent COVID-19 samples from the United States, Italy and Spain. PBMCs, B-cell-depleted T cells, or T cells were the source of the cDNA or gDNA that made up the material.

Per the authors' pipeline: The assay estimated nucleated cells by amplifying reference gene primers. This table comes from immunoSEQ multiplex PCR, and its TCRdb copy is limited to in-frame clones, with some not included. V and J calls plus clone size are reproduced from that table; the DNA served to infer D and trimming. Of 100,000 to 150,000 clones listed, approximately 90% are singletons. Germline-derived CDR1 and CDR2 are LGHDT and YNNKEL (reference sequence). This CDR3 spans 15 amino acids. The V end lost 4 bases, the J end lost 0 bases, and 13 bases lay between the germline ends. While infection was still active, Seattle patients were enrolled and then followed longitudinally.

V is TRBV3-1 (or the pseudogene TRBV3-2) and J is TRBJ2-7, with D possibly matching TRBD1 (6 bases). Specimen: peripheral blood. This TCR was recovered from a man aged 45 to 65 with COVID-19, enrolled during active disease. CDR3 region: CASSLGQGSSYEQYF. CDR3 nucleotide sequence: TGTGCCAGCAGCCTCGGGCAGGGGTCCTCCTACGAGCAGTACTTC.